These 17 T cell receptor beta chains originate from one sample sequenced in a study of CD8 T cells in Susac syndrome. Random hexamers were used to reverse transcribe an amount of about 0.45 to 1 ug RNA. A single record per CDR3 protein comes from TCRdb applying MiXCR to the immunoSEQ multiplex PCR reads. The sample yields some 260,000 distinct CDR3 sequences, 80% to 90% seen once. The sample consisted of CD8+ T cells from PBMCs. All receptors come from a human donor with multiple sclerosis.

This chain joins TRBV10-3 and TRBJ2-5, with D unresolved. Trimming left V 5 bases short and J 0 bases short, with 19 bases between. CDR3 length: 17 amino acids. CDR1 and CDR2 (germline): ENHRY, SYGVKD. The CDR3 loop is CAISPNPTSTYQETQYF. CDR3 in DNA: TGTGCCATCAGTCCCAATCCCACCTCGACATACCAAGAGACCCAGTACTTC.

This chain uses TRBV13 with TRBJ2-1; 13 nucleotides line up with TRBD2. The CDR3 has 14 amino acids. Germline-derived CDR1 and CDR2 are PRHDT and FYEKMQ (reference sequence). Losses at the gene ends were 5 bases for V and 7 bases for J; bases not matched to a gene: 2. For the CDR3, the DNA is TGTGCCAGCAGCGTGGGACTAGCGGGGAATGAGCAGTTCTTC. Encoded protein: CASSVGLAGNEQFF.

This chain uses TRBV23-1 with TRBJ2-5, with TRBD1 matching over 8 bases. TRBV23-1 is assigned to the ORF class and has an uncertain function. The V gene end was trimmed by 3 bases and the J gene end by 1 base; junction bases not matched to a gene: 7. This CDR3 has 16 amino acids. The CDR3 loop reads CASSQRTGPIQETQYF. CDR3 nucleotides: TGCGCCAGCAGTCAGAGGACAGGGCCCATCCAAGAGACCCAGTACTTC.

The V and J genes are TRBV10-3 and TRBJ1-1; D unresolved. CDR1 and CDR2 (germline): ENHRY, SYGVKD. This CDR3 has 15 residues. V was clipped by 7 bases and J by 1 base, with 16 bases between them. CDR3 sequence: CAITKAAGGNTEAFF. CDR3 sequence (DNA): TGTGCCATCACAAAGGCCGCCGGAGGGAACACTGAAGCTTTCTTT.

The V gene is TRBV27, the J gene TRBJ2-2; possibly TRBD2 for D (5 bases). The length of the CDR3 is 16 residues. Germline V gene sequence: CDR1 MNHEY, CDR2 SMNVEV (reference sequence). V gave up 7 bases and J gave up 3 bases, with 18 bases separating them. CDR3 sequence reads: CASTPSTTLHTGELFF. In DNA form, the CDR3 reads TGTGCCAGCACGCCGTCGACTACGCTTCACACCGGGGAGCTGTTTTTT.

V is TRBV4-1 and J is TRBJ2-7, with 10 bases identical to TRBD2. Germline-derived CDR1 and CDR2 are MGHRA and YSYEKL. V trimming: 1 base; J trimming: 2 bases; junction bases outside the gene matches: 2. The CDR3 spans 15 residues. The CDR3: CASSQASGGTYEQYF. The DNA of the CDR3 is TGCGCCAGCAGCCAAGCTAGCGGGGGAACCTACGAGCAGTACTTC.

The chain recombines TRBV12-3 or TRBV12-4 with TRBJ2-7, with 12 bases lining up with TRBD1. Trimming removed 5 bases from V and 6 bases from J; junction bases left unmatched: 11. There are 16 residues in the CDR3. CDR3 bases: TGTGCCAGCAGTCCCCCGCCGGGACAGGGGGCTTTCGAGCAGTACTTC. Translation gives CASSPPPGQGAFEQYF.

The chain combines TRBV7-9 with TRBJ2-5, with D perhaps matching TRBD1 or TRBD2 (5 bases each). This CDR3 is built from 17 residues. V dropped 2 bases and J dropped 1 base, with 17 bases sitting between them. Germline V gene lookup returns CDR1 SEHNR and CDR2 FQNEAQ (reference sequence). DNA for the CDR3: TGTGCCAGCAGCTTATTACTCAGGGACCCCCTCCAAGAGACCCAGTACTTC. Encoded protein: CASSLLLRDPLQETQYF.

This clonotype has a single count. The chain is built from TRBV5-6 and TRBJ2-7, with TRBD1 matching 7 bases. J gave up 5 bases and V 3 bases, and 5 bases lay outside the gene matches. The CDR3 length is 13 residues. The germline gives CDR1 SGHDT, CDR2 YYEEEE. The CDR3 loop is CASSYGTVDEQYF. CDR3 coding DNA: TGTGCCAGCAGCTACGGGACAGTCGACGAGCAGTACTTC.

The chain links TRBV29-1 to TRBJ2-6; D gene ambiguous. Germline CDR1 reads SQVTM; CDR2 reads ANQGSEA. This CDR3 region has 14 residues. V gave up 1 base and J gave up 2 bases, with 6 bases separating them. CDR3 protein: CSVEVDTGANVLTF. The CDR3 nucleotides are TGCAGCGTTGAAGTTGACACTGGGGCCAACGTCCTGACTTTC.

In this sample, this clonotype turned up once. V gene TRBV11-2 combines with J gene TRBJ1-2; no firm D call. The length of the CDR3 is 17 residues. V was clipped by 4 bases and J by 3 bases, with 21 bases between them. The germline V gene encodes CDR1 SGHAT and CDR2 FQNNGV. This CDR3 reads CASSSDTYLLRDYGYTF. CDR3 DNA: TGTGCCAGCAGCTCAGATACTTACTTACTGCGCGACTATGGCTACACCTTC. The full variable domain, rest sourced from reference TRBV11-2 and TRBJ1-2, is EAGVAQSPRYKIIEKRQSVAFWCNPISGHATLYWYQQILGQGPKLLIQFQNNGVVDDSQLPKDRFSAERLKGVDSTLKIQPAKLEDSAVYLCASSSDTYLLRDYGYTFGSGTRLTVV.

The chain carries TRBV5-4 and TRBJ1-2; no clear D. The CDR3 length is 15 residues. Per germline, CDR1 SGHNT and CDR2 YYREEE (reference sequence). Trimming stripped 0 bases from V and 2 bases from J, with 11 bases between. The CDR3 region has the DNA TGTGCCAGCAGCTTGGGCCAGACTTCGAACTATGGCTACACCTTC. Its protein product is CASSLGQTSNYGYTF.

The table lists this clonotype with a count of one. The chain combines TRBV25-1 with TRBJ2-7; D not certain. The CDR3 extends over 13 amino acids. Germline V gene lookup returns CDR1 MGHDK and CDR2 SYGVNS. Trimming took off 3 bases at V and 4 bases at J, with 10 bases between the two ends. The CDR3 protein is CASSDRSQYEQYF. CDR3 DNA: TGTGCCAGCAGTGACCGTTCCCAATACGAGCAGTACTTC.

The rearrangement uses TRBV15 and TRBJ2-1; no firm D call. Trimming removed 0 bases from V and 7 bases from J, with 4 bases in between. In germline, CDR1 is LNHNV, CDR2 YYDKDF (reference sequence). The CDR3 runs to 12 residues. The CDR3 reads CATSRDRNEQFF. DNA of the CDR3: TGTGCCACCAGCAGAGATCGAAATGAGCAGTTCTTC.

V usage is TRBV7-9 and J usage is TRBJ2-1; D gene uncertain. V lost 5 bases and J 0 bases, leaving 17 bases between the germline ends. The CDR3 loop spans 17 amino acids. Germline V gene data show CDR1 as SEHNR and CDR2 as FQNEAQ (reference sequence). CDR3 bases: TGTGCCAGCAGCCCCCCGCGCAGCCAAGTCTCCTACAATGAGCAGTTCTTC. As protein: CASSPPRSQVSYNEQFF.

J is TRBJ2-2 and V is TRBV19; no firm D call. Germline V CDR1 and CDR2: LNHDA, SQIVND (reference sequence). The CDR3 runs to 15 residues. With 3 bases removed from V and 4 bases from J, the gap between germline ends came to 12 bases. CDR3 protein: CASSIPSASTGELFF. The CDR3 DNA is TGTGCCAGTAGTATTCCCTCTGCATCCACCGGGGAGCTGTTTTTT.

The chain links TRBV30 to TRBJ1-1; tentatively, D is TRBD1 (5 bases). V dropped 4 bases and J dropped 1 base, with 16 bases sitting between them. Germline V CDR1 and CDR2: GTSNPN, SVGIG (reference sequence). The CDR3 covers 15 residues. The chain's CDR3 is CAWKGPDPENTEAFF. The CDR3 nucleotides are TGTGCCTGGAAGGGACCGGATCCCGAGAACACTGAAGCTTTCTTT. The whole variable domain, remainder taken from reference TRBV30 and TRBJ1-1, is SQTIHQWPATLVQPVGSPLSLECTVEGTSNPNLYWYRQAAGRGLQLLFYSVGIGQISSEVPQNLSASRPQDRQFILSSKKLLLSDSGFYLCAWKGPDPENTEAFFGQGTRLTVV.